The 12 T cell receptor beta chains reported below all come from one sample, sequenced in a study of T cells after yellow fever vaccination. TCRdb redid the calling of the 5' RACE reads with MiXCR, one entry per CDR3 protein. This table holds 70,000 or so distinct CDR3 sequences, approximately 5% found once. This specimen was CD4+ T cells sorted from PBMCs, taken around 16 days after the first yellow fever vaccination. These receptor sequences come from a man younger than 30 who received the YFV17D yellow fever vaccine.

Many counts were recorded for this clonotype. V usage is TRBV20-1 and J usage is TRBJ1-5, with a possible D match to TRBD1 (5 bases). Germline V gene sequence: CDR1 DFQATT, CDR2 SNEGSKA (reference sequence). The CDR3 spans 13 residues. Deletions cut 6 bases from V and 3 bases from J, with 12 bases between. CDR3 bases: TGCAGTGCCTCAGACAGACTCAATCAGCCCCAGCATTTT. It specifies CSASDRLNQPQHF.

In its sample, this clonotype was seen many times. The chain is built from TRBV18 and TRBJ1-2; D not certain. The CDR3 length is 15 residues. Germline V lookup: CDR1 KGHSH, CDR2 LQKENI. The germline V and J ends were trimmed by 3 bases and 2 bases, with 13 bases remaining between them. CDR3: CASSPSWEVNYGYTF. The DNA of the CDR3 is TGTGCCAGCTCACCGTCCTGGGAGGTCAACTATGGCTACACCTTC.

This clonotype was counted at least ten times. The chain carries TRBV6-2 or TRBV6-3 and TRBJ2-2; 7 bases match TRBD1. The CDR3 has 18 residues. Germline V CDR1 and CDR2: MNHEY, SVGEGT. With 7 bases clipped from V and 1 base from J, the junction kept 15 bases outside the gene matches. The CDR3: CASIPVIGTAKNTGELFF. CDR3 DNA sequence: TGTGCCAGCATCCCCGTGATAGGGACAGCTAAGAACACCGGGGAGCTGTTTTTT.

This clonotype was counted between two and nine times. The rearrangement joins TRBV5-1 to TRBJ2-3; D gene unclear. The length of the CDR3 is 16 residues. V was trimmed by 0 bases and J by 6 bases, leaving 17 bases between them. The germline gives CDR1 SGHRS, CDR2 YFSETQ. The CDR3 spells CASSLGQTPSGDTQYF. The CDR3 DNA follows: TGCGCCAGCAGCTTGGGACAAACGCCCTCGGGCGATACGCAGTATTTT.

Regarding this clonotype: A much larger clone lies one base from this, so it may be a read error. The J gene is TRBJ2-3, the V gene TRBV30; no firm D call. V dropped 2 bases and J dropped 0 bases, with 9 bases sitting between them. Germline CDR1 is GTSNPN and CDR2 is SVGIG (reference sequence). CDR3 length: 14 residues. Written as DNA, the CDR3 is TGTGCCTGGAGTAAACAGACTAGCACAGATACGCAGTATTTT. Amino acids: CAWSKQTSTDTQYF.

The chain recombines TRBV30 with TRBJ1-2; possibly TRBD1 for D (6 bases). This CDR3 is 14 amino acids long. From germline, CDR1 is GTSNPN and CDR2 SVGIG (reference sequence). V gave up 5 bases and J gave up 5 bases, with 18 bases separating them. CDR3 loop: CAWRPPAQGYGYTF. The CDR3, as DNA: TGTGCCTGGCGACCCCCGGCACAGGGATATGGCTACACCTTC.

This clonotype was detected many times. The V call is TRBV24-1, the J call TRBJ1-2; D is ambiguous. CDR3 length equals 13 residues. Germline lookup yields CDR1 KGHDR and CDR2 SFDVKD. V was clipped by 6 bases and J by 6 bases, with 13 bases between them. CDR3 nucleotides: TGTGCCACCAGTCGGACTTCCCAAGATGGCTACACCTTC. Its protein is CATSRTSQDGYTF.

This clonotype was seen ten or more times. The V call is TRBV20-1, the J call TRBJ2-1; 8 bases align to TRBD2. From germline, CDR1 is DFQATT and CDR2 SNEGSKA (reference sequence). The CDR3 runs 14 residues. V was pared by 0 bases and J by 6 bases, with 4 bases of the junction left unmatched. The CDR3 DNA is TGCAGTGCTAGAGATTCCGGGGGGGGCAATGAGCAGTTCTTC. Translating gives CSARDSGGGNEQFF.

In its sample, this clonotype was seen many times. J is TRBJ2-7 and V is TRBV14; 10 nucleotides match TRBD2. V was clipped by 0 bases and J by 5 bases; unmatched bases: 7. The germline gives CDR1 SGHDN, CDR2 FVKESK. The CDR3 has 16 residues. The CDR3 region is CASSQDKRGGLDEQYF. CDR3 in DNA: TGTGCCAGCAGCCAAGATAAGCGGGGGGGCCTCGACGAGCAGTACTTC.

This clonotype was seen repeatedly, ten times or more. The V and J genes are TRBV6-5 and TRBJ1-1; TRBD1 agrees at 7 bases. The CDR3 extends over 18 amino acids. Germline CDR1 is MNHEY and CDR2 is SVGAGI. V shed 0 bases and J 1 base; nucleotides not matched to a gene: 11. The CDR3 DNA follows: TGTGCCAGCAGTTACTCTTCGCTCCTGACAGGGAGGAACACTGAAGCTTTCTTT. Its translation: CASSYSSLLTGRNTEAFF.

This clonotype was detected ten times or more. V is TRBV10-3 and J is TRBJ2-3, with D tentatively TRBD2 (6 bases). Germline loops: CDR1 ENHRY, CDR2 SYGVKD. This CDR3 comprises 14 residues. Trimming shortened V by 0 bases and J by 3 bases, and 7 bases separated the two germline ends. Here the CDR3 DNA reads TGTGCCATCAGTGAGTCCGGGGGAACAGATACGCAGTATTTT. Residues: CAISESGGTDTQYF.

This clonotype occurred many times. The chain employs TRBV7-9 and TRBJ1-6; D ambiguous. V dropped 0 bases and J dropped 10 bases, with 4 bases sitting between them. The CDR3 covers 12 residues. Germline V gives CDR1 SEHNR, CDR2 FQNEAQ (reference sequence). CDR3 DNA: TGTGCCAGCAGCTTAGCTGAGTCACCCCTCCACTTT. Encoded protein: CASSLAESPLHF.